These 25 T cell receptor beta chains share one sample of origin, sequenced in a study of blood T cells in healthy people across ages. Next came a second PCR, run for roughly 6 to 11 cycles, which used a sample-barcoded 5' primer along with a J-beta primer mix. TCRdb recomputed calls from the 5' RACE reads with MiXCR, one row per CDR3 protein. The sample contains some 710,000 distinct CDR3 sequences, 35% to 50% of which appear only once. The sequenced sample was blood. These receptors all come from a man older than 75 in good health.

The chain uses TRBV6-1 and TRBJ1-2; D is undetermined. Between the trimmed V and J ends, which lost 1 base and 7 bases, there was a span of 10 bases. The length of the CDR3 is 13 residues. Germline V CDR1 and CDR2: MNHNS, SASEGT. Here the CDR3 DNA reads TGTGCCAGCAGTGAAGTCGGAGGTGGTGGCTACACCTTC. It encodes CASSEVGGGGYTF.

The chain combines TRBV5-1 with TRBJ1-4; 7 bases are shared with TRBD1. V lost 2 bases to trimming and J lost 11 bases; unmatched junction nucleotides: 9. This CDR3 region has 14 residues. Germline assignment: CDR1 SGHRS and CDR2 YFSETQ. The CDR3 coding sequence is TGCGCCAGCAGCTTCCGGACAGGAGGGGGGAAACTGTTTTTT. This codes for CASSFRTGGGKLFF.

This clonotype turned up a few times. The CDR3 nucleotides are TGTGCCAGCAGCCCCGGGACAGGGAGTATTGCTGGGGCCAACGTCCTGACTTTC. Amino acids: CASSPGTGSIAGANVLTF. The V and J genes are TRBV7-3 and TRBJ2-6, with 9 nucleotides matching TRBD1. Germline V gives CDR1 SGHTA, CDR2 FQGTGA. The CDR3 has 18 residues. J lost 2 bases, V lost 5 bases, and 10 bases had no gene match.

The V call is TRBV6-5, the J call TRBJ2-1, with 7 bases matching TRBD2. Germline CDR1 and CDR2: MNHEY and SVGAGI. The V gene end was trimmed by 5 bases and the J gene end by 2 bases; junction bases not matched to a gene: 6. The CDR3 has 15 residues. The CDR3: CASSTGGLTYNEQFF. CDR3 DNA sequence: TGTGCCAGCAGTACGGGGGGATTAACCTACAATGAGCAGTTCTTC.

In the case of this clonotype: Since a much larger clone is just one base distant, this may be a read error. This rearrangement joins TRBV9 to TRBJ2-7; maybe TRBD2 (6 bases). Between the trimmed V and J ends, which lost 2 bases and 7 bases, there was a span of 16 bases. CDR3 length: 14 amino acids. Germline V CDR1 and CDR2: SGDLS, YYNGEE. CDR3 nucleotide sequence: TGTGCCAGCAGCGTCGGACCAGCGGCGGGAGAGCAGTACTTC. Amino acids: CASSVGPAAGEQYF.

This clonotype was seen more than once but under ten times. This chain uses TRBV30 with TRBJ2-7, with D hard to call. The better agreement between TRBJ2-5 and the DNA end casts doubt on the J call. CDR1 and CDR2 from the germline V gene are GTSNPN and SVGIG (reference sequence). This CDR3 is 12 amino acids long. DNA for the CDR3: TGTGCCTGGAGTCCCCGAGACGAGACCCAGTACTTC. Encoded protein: CAWSPRDETQYF.

In nucleotides, the CDR3 is TGTGCCAGCAGTCCGACTAAGCGGAGCTACGAGCAGTACTTC. Its translation: CASSPTKRSYEQYF. The gene calls are TRBV2 and TRBJ2-7, with a tentative D call TRBD2 (5 bases). V shed 5 bases and J shed 3 bases, with 14 bases lying between them. Germline loops: CDR1 SNHLY, CDR2 FYNNEI. This CDR3 has 14 residues.

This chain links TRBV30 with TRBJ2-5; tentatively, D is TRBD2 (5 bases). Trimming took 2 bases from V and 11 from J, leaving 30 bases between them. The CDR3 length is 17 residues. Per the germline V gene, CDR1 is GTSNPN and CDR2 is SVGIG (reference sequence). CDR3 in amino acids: CAWSLASGLQFTGEQYF. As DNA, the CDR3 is TGTGCCTGGAGTCTCGCTTCCGGACTCCAATTTACGGGTGAGCAGTACTTC.

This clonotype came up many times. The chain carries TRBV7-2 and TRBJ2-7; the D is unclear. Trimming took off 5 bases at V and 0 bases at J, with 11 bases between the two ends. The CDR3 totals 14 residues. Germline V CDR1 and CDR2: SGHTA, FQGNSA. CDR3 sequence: CASSTGRSSYEQYF. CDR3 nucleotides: TGTGCCAGCAGCACTGGACGGAGCTCCTACGAGCAGTACTTC.

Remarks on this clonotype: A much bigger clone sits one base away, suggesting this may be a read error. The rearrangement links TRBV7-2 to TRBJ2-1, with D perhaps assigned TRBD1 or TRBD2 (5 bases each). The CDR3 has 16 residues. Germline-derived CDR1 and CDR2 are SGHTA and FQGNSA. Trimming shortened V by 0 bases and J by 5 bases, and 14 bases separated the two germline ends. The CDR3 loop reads CASSLAGVGSDNEQFF. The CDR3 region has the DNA TGTGCCAGCAGCTTAGCGGGGGTTGGGTCCGACAATGAGCAGTTCTTC.

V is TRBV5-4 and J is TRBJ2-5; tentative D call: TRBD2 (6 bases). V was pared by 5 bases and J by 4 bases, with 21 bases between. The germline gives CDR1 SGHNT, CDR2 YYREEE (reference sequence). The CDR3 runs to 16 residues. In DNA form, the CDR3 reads TGTGCCAGCAGTCCAGCGGGCGGCCGCAAATCAGAGACCCAGTACTTC. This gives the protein CASSPAGGRKSETQYF.

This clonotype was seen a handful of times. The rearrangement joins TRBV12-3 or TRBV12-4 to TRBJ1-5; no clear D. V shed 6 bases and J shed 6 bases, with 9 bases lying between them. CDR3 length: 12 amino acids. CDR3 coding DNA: TGTGCCAGCAGGTATCAGACTCAGCCCCAGCATTTT. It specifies CASRYQTQPQHF.

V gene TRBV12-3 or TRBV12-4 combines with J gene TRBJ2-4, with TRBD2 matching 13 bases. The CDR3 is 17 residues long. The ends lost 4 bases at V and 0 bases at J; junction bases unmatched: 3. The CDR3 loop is CASSSGLAGIAKNIQYF. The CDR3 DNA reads TGTGCCAGCAGTTCGGGACTAGCGGGAATAGCCAAAAACATTCAGTACTTC.

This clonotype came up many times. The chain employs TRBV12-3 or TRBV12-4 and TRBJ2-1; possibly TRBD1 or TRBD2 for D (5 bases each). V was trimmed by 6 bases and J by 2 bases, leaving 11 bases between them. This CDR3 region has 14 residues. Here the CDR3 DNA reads TGTGCCAGCAGCCCGGGGACGACCTACAATGAGCAGTTCTTC. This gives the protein CASSPGTTYNEQFF.

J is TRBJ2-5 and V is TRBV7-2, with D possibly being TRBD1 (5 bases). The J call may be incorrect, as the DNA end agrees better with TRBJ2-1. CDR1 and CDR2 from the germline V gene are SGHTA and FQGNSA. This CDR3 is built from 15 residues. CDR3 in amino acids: CASSFSRQTQETQFF. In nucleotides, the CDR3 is TGTGCCAGCAGCTTCTCTAGACAGACACAAGAGACCCAGTTCTTC.

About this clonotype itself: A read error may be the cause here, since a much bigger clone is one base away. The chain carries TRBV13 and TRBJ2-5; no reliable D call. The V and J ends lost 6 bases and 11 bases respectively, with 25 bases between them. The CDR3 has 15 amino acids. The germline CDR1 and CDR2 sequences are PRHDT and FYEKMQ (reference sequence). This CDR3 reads CASSSSAGVINEQYF. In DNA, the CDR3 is TGTGCCAGCAGTTCCTCTGCAGGAGTGATCAATGAGCAGTACTTC.

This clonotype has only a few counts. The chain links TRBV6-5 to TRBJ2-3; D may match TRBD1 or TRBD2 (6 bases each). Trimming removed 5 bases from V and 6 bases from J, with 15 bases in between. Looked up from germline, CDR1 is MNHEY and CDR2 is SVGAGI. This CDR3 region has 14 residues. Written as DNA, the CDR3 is TGTGCCAGCAGTCCCCGGGGGCGCGGTGATACGCAGTATTTT. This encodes CASSPRGRGDTQYF.

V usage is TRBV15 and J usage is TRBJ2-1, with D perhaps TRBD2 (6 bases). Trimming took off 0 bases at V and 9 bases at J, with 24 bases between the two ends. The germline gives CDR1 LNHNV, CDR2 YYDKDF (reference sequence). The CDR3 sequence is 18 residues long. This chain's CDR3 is CATSRDKPGTGVRSEQFF. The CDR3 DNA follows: TGTGCCACCAGCAGAGACAAACCAGGGACGGGAGTTAGGAGTGAGCAGTTCTTC.

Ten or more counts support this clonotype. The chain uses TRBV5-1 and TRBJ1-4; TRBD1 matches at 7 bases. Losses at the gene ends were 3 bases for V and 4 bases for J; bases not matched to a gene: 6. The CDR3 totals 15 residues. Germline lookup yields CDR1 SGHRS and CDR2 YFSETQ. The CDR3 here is CASSSTTGNNEKLFF. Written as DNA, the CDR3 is TGCGCCAGCAGCTCAACGACAGGGAATAATGAAAAACTGTTTTTT. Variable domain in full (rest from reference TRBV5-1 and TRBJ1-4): KAGVTQTPRYLIKTRGQQVTLSCSPISGHRSVSWYQQTPGQGLQFLFEYFSETQRNKGNFPGRFSGRQFSNSRSEMNVSTLELGDSALYLCASSSTTGNNEKLFFGSGTQLSVL.

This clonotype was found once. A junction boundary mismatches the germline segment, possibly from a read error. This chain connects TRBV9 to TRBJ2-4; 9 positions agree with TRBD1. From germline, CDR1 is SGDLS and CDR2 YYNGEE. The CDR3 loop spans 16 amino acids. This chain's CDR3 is CASSSRDRDAKNILYF. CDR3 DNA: TGTGCCAGCAGCTCACGGGACAGGGATGCCAAAAACATTCTGTACTTC.

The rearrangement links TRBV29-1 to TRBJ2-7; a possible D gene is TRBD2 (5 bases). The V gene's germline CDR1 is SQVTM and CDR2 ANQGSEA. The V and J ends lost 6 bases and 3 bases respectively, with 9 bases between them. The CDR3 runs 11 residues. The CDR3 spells CSVTEDYEQYF. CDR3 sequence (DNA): TGCAGCGTGACGGAGGACTACGAGCAGTACTTC.

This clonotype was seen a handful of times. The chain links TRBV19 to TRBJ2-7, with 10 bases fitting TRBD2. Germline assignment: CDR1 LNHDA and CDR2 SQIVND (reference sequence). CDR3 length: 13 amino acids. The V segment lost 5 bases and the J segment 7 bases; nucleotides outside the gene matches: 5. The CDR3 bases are TGTGCCAGTAGTTTCCAGACTAGCGGGGAGCAGTACTTC. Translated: CASSFQTSGEQYF.

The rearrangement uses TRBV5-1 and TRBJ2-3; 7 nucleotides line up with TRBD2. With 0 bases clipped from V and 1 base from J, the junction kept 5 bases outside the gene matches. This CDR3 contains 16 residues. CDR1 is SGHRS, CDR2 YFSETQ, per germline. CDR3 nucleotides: TGCGCCAGCAGCTTGGCCCAACGGGAGGGCACAGATACGCAGTATTTT. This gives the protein CASSLAQREGTDTQYF.

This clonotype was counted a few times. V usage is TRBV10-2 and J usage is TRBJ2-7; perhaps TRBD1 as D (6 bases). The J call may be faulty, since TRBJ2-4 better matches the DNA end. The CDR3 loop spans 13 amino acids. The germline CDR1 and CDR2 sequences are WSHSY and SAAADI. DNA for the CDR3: TGCGCCAGCAGCGCGGGCAGGGGTAACATTCAGTACTTC. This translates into CASSAGRGNIQYF.

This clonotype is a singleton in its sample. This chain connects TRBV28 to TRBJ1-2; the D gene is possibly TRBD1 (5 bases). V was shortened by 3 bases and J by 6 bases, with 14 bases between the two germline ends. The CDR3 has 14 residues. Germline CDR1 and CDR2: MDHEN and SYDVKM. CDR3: CASSLGRVGDGYTF. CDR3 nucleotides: TGTGCCAGCAGTTTGGGCAGGGTAGGGGATGGCTACACCTTC.